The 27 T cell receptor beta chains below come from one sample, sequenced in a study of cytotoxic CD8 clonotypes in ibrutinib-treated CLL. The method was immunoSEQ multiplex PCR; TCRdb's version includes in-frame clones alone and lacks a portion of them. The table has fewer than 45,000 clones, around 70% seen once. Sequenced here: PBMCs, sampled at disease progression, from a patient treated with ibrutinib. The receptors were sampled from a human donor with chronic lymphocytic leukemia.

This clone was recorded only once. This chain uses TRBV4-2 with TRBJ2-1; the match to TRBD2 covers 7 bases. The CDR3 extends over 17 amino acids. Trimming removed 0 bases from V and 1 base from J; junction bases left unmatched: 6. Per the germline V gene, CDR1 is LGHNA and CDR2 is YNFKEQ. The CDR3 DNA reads TGTGCCAGCAGCCAAGATAGCGGGTCTTCGTCCTACAATGAGCAGTTCTTC. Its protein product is CASSQDSGSSSYNEQFF.

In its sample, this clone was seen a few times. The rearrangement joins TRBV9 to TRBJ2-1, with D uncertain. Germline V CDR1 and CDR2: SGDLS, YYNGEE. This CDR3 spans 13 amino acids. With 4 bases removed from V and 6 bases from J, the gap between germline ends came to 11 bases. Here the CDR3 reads CASSLSPRNEQFF. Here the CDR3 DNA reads TGTGCCAGCAGCCTTAGTCCCCGCAATGAGCAGTTCTTC.

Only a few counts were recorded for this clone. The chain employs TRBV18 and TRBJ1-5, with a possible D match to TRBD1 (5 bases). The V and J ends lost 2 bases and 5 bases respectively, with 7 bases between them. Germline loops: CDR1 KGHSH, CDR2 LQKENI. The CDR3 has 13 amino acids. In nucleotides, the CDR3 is TGTGCCAGCTCACCAGCACAGGATCAGCCCCAGCATTTT. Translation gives CASSPAQDQPQHF.

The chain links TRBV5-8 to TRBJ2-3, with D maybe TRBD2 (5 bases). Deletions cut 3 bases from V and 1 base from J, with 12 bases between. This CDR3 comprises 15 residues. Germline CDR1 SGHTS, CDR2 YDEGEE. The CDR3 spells CASSSEVEGTDTQYF. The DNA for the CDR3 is TGTGCCAGCAGCTCCGAGGTGGAGGGCACAGATACGCAGTATTTT.

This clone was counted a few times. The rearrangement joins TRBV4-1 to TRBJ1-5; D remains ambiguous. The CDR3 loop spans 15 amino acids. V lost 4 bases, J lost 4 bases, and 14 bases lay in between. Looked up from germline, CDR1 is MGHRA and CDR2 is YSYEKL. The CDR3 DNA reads TGCGCCAGCAGCCGCCTAACCGGGGTTAATCAGCCCCAGCATTTT. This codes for CASSRLTGVNQPQHF.

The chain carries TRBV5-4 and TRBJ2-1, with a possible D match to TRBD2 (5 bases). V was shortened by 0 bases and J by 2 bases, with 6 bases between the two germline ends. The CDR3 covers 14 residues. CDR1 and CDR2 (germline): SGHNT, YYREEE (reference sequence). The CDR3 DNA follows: TGTGCCAGCAGCTTGGGGGAGACCTACAATGAGCAGTTCTTC. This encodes CASSLGETYNEQFF.

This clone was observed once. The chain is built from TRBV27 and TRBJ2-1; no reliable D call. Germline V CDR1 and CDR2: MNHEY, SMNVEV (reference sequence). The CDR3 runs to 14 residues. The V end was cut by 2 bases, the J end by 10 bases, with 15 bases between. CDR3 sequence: CASSLVQSLGEQFF. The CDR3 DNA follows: TGTGCCAGCAGTTTAGTACAGTCACTTGGCGAGCAGTTCTTC.

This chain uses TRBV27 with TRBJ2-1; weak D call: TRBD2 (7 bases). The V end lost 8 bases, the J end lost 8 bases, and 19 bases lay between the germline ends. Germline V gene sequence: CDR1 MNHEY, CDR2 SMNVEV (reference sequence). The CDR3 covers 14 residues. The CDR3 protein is CASQTRGAVDEQFF. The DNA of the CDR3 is TGTGCCAGCCAGACCCGGGGGGCCGTAGATGAGCAGTTCTTC.

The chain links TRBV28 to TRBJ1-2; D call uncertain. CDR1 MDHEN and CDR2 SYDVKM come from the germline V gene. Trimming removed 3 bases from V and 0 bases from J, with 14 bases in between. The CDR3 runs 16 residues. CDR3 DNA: TGTGCCAGCAGTTTCTTGAGAGGGATTTCTAACTATGGCTACACCTTC. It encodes CASSFLRGISNYGYTF.

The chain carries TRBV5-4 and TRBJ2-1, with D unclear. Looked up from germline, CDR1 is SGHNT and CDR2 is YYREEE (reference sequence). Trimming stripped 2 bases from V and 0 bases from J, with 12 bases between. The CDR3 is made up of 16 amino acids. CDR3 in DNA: TGTGCCAGCAGCTTTGGCCGGTCGAGCTCCTACAATGAGCAGTTCTTC. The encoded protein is CASSFGRSSSYNEQFF.

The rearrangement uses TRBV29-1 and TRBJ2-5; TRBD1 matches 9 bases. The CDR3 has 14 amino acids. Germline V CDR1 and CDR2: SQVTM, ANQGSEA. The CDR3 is CRGQGQWYQETQYF. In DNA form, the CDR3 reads TGCAGGGGACAGGGACAATGGTACCAAGAGACCCAGTACTTC.

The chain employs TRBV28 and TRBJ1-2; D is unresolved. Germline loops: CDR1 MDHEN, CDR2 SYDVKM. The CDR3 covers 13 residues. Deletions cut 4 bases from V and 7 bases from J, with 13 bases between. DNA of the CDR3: TGTGCCAGCAGTTGGAACCCGGTCGGTGGCTACACCTTC. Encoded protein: CASSWNPVGGYTF.

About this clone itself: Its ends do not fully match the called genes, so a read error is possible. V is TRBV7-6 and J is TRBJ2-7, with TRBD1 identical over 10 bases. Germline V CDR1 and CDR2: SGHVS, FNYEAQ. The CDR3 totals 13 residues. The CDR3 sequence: CASSLSPGQGISF. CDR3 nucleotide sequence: TGTGCCAGCAGCTTATCACCGGGACAGGGGATTTCTTTC.

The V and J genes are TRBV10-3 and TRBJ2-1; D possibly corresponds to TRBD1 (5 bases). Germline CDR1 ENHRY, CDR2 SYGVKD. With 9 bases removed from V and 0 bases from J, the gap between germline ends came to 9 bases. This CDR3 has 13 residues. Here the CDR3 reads CAIATDSYNEQFF. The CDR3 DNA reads TGTGCCATTGCGACAGACTCCTACAATGAGCAGTTCTTC.

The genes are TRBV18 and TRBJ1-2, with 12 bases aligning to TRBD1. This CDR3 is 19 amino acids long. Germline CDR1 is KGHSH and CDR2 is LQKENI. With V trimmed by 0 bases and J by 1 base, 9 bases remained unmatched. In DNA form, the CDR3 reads TGTGCCAGCTCACCACCGGGACAGGGGGCGCGGGGCCTTAACTATGGCTACACCTTC. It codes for CASSPPGQGARGLNYGYTF. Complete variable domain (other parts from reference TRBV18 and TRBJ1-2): NAGVMQNPRHLVRRRGQEARLRCSPMKGHSHVYWYRQLPEEGLKFMVYLQKENIIDESGMPKERFSAEFPKEGPSILRIQQVVRGDSAAYFCASSPPGQGARGLNYGYTFGSGTRLTVV.

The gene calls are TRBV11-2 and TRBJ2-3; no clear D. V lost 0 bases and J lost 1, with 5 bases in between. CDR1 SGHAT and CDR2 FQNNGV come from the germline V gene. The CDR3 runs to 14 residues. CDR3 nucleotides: TGTGCCAGCAGCTTAGATCCGGGCACAGATACGCAGTATTTT. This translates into CASSLDPGTDTQYF.

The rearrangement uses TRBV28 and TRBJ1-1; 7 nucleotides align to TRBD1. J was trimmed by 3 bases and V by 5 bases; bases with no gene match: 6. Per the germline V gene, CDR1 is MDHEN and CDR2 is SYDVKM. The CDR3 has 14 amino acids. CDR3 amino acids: CASSGGQQYTEAFF. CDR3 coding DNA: TGTGCCAGCAGTGGGGGACAGCAGTACACTGAAGCTTTCTTT.

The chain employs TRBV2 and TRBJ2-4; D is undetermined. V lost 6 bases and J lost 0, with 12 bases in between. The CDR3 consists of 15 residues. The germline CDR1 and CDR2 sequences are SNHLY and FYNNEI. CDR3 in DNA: TGTGCCAGCAGAGCTTCCGAGGTAGCCAAAAACATTCAGTACTTC. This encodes CASRASEVAKNIQYF. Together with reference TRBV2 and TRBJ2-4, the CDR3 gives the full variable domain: EPEVTQTPSHQVTQMGQEVILRCVPISNHLYFYWYRQILGQKVEFLVSFYNNEISEKSEIFDDQFSVERPDGSNFTLKIRSTKLEDSAMYFCASRASEVAKNIQYFGAGTRLSVL.

DNA of the CDR3: TGTGCCAGCAGACCCCTAGCGGGAGGGCAGCACGAGCAGTACTTC. Translation: CASRPLAGGQHEQYF. The chain is built from TRBV6-5 and TRBJ2-7, with 12 bases aligning to TRBD2. Germline CDR1 is MNHEY and CDR2 is SVGAGI. The CDR3 covers 15 residues. The ends lost 6 bases at V and 5 bases at J; junction bases unmatched: 8.

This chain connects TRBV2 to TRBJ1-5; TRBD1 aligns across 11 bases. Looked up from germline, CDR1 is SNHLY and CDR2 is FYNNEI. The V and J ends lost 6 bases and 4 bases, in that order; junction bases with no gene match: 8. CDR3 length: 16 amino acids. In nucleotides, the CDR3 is TGTGCCAGCAGGGCGGACAGGGGGCGATCTAATCAGCCCCAGCATTTT. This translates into CASRADRGRSNQPQHF.

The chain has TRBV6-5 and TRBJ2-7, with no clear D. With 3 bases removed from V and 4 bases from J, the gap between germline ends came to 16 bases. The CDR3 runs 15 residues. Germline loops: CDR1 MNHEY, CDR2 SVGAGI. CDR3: CASSYSDRVGYEQYF. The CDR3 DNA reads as TGTGCCAGCAGTTATTCGGATAGGGTAGGGTACGAGCAGTACTTC.

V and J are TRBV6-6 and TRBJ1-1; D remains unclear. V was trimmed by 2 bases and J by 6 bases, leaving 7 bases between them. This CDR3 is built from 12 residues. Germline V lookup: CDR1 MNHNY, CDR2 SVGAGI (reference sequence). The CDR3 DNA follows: TGTGCCAGCAGTTACGTCGGGTCTGAAGCTTTCTTT. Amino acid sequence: CASSYVGSEAFF.

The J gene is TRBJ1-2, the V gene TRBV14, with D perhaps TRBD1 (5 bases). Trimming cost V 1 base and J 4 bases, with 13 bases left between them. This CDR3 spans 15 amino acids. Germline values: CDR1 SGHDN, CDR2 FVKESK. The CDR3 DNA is TGTGCCAGCAGCCAAGCCAGGGATCCTAGCTATGGCTACACCTTC. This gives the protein CASSQARDPSYGYTF.

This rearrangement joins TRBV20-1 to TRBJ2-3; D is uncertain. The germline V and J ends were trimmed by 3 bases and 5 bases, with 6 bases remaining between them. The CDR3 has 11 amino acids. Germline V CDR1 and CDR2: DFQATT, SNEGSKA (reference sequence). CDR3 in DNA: TGCAGTGCTAGGTGGGGAGATACGCAGTATTTT. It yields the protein CSARWGDTQYF.

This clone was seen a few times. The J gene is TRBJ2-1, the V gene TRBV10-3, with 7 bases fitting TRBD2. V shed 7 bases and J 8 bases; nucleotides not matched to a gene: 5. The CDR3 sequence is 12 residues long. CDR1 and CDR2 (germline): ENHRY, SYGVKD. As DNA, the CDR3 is TGTGCCATCATACACGCGGGGGATGAGCAGTTCTTC. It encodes CAIIHAGDEQFF.

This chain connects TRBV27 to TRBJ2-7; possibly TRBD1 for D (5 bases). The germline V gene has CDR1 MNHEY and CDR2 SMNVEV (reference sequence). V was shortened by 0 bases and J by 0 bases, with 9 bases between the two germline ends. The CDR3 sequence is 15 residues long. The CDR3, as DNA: TGTGCCAGCAGTTTATCTACAGGATACTCCTACGAGCAGTACTTC. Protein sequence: CASSLSTGYSYEQYF.

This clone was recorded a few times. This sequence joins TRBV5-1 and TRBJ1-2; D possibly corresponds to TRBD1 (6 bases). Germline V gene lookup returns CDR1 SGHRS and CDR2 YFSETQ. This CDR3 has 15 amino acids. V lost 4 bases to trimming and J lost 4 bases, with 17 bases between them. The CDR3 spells CASSPDLTGLYGYTF. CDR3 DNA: TGCGCCAGCAGCCCGGATTTAACAGGGCTCTATGGCTACACCTTC.